Listed below are T cell receptor beta chains from one sample, sequenced in a study of post-analysis software for immune sequencing data. TCRdb fed the PCR reads into MiXCR, producing one record per CDR3 protein. Of about half a million distinct CDR3 sequences in the sample, approximately 31% were seen once. Sample: blood. These receptor sequences come from a girl under 18 with multiple sclerosis. CDR3s include the opening cysteine and the closing phenylalanine or tryptophan. D genes are given only for firm matches. The size of a clone is reported for some rows only, either as once, few or many, or as a class for expanded clones.

size: .
V: TRBV7-9
J: TRBJ1-1
D: .
CDR3: CASSLSPTVNTEAFF
DNA: TGTGCCAGCAGCTTATCCCCGACGGTGAACACTGAAGCTTTCTTT

size: .
V: TRBV20-1
J: TRBJ2-1
D: TRBD1
CDR3: CSASKPGGNNEQFF
DNA: TGCAGTGCTAGTAAGCCAGGGGGAAACAATGAGCAGTTCTTC

size: .
V: TRBV5-1
J: TRBJ2-6
D: .
CDR3: CASSIQLPGANVLTF
DNA: TGCGCCAGCAGCATACAGCTTCCTGGGGCCAACGTCCTGACTTTC

size: few
V: TRBV29-1
J: TRBJ1-5
D: TRBD1
CDR3: CSVWDRYSNQPQHF
DNA: TGCAGCGTGTGGGACAGATATAGCAATCAGCCCCAGCATTTT

size: .
V: TRBV5-6
J: TRBJ1-2
D: .
CDR3: CASSLARDGYTF
DNA: TGTGCCAGCAGCTTGGCCAGGGATGGCTACACCTTC

size: .
V: TRBV20-1
J: TRBJ1-2
D: TRBD1
CDR3: CSAWSLGSGPGGAYGYTF
DNA: TGCAGTGCGTGGTCCCTGGGGAGCGGGCCAGGGGGTGCCTATGGCTACACCTTC

size: .
V: TRBV20-1
J: TRBJ2-7
D: .
CDR3: CSATESSYEQYF
DNA: TGCAGTGCTACGGAAAGTTCCTACGAGCAGTACTTC

size: .
V: TRBV7-2
J: TRBJ1-1
D: .
CDR3: CASSLYRRVEAFF
DNA: TGTGCCAGCAGCTTATACAGAAGGGTAGAAGCTTTCTTT

size: .
V: TRBV12-3/TRBV12-4
J: TRBJ2-1
D: TRBD1
CDR3: CASSTGQGSSYNEQFF
DNA: TGTGCCAGCAGCACGGGACAGGGGAGCTCCTACAATGAGCAGTTCTTC

size: .
V: TRBV3-1
J: TRBJ2-1
D: TRBD2
CDR3: CASSPFPLAGTPEQFF
DNA: TGTGCCAGCAGCCCGTTTCCACTAGCGGGGACCCCTGAGCAGTTCTTC

size: .
V: TRBV19
J: TRBJ2-3
D: .
CDR3: CASSNLLRDTQYF
DNA: TGTGCCAGTAGTAACCTTTTGCGGGATACGCAGTATTTT

size: few
V: TRBV6-6
J: TRBJ2-3
D: TRBD1
CDR3: CASTRQGTRTDTQYF
DNA: TGTGCCAGCACCCGACAGGGGACCCGCACAGATACGCAGTATTTT

size: .
V: TRBV5-6
J: TRBJ2-3
D: .
CDR3: CASSSRPTDTQYF
DNA: TGTGCCAGCAGCTCCCGACCCACAGATACGCAGTATTTT